A selection of T cell receptor beta chains follows, all from one sample in a study of shared clonotypes between healthy human individuals. The assay was immunoSEQ multiplex PCR, and TCRdb's table has in-frame clones only and misses some. The repertoire includes roughly 330,000 clones, around 74% of them detected once, and about 9.4% sits in the top ten. Input material: memory CD4+ T cells sorted from blood. The receptors derive from a man aged 25-45 years in good health. The CDR3 runs from the conserved cysteine through the conserved F or W. D genes are given only for firm matches. Only part of the rows carry a size: once, few, many, or a class if the clone is expanded.

- TRBJ2-7 TRBV25-1 15 - CASSEDRAGEYEQYF TGTGCCAGCAGTGAAGACAGGGCGGGGGAATACGAGCAGTACTTC
- TRBJ2-4 TRBV10-2 19 TRBD2 CASSEGGGTSGRAKNIQYF TGCGCCAGCAGTGAGGGGGGTGGGACTAGCGGGAGGGCCAAAAACATTCAGTACTTC
- TRBJ2-2 TRBV27 15 - CASSSPGRGTGELFF TGTGCCAGCAGTTCACCGGGACGGGGCACCGGGGAGCTGTTTTTT
- TRBJ2-7 TRBV6-5 14 TRBD1 CASSYTGGVYEQYF TGTGCCAGCAGTTACACAGGGGGCGTTTACGAGCAGTACTTC
- TRBJ2-1 TRBV7-2 13 TRBD2 CASSLAAGTSMFF TGTGCCAGCAGCTTAGCAGCCGGGACTAGTATGTTCTTC
once TRBJ2-7 TRBV2 19 - CASSPLSLLQAPAYHEQYF TGTGCCAGCAGCCCCCTATCGTTATTGCAAGCCCCTGCCTACCACGAGCAGTACTTC
- TRBJ2-2 TRBV11-1 17 - CASSLGLRASATGELFF TGTGCCAGCAGCTTAGGACTCAGGGCCAGCGCCACCGGGGAGCTGTTTTTT
- TRBJ2-3 TRBV30 13 - CAWSQKSTDTQYF TGTGCCTGGAGTCAGAAGTCCACAGATACGCAGTATTTT
- TRBJ2-2 TRBV19 16 - CASSIVGRRNTGELFF TGTGCCAGTAGTATAGTTGGCAGAAGGAACACCGGGGAGCTGTTTTTT
once TRBJ2-7 TRBV14 14 - CASSQWGPTYEQYF TGTGCCAGCAGCCAGTGGGGGCCCACCTACGAGCAGTACTTC
- TRBJ2-7 TRBV28 11 - CASSLMGLRDF TGTGCCAGCAGTTTAATGGGTCTACGGGACTTC
- TRBJ2-1 TRBV7-2 14 TRBD2 CASSSQPGGREQFF TGTGCCAGCAGCTCCCAGCCGGGGGGAAGGGAGCAGTTCTTC
many TRBJ2-1 TRBV5-1 15 TRBD2 CASSLESLAGGHQFF TGCGCCAGCAGCTTGGAGTCCCTAGCGGGAGGCCATCAGTTCTTC
- TRBJ1-1 TRBV5-1 14 TRBD1 CASSLVGQDTEAFF TGCGCCAGCAGCTTGGTGGGACAGGACACTGAAGCTTTCTTT
few TRBJ1-1 TRBV30 14 - CAWSAPSFIGGAFF TGTGCCTGGAGTGCTCCCTCTTTTATCGGCGGAGCTTTCTTT
once TRBJ2-1 TRBV19 13 - CASSRSFFNEQFF TGTGCCAGTAGTAGATCATTTTTCAATGAGCAGTTCTTC
- TRBJ2-2 TRBV11-2 17 - CASSSPIFHPRTGELFF TGTGCCAGCAGCTCCCCAATCTTCCATCCCCGGACCGGGGAGCTGTTTTTT
- TRBJ2-1 TRBV10-2 14 - CASRPSVGYNEQFF TGCGCCAGCAGGCCCTCGGTTGGTTACAATGAGCAGTTCTTC
once TRBJ2-7 TRBV7-2 15 TRBD2 CVSSLVLAVRHEQYF TGTGTCAGCAGCTTAGTACTAGCGGTGAGACACGAGCAGTACTTC
many TRBJ2-3 TRBV19 16 TRBD2 CASSLLAGASTDTQYF TGTGCCAGTAGTTTACTAGCGGGAGCCTCCACAGATACGCAGTATTTT
- TRBJ1-1 TRBV6-1 13 - CASRTGLNTEAFF TGTGCCAGCAGAACAGGGTTGAACACTGAAGCTTTCTTT
- TRBJ2-7 TRBV7-8 18 TRBD2 CASSSTGAGGFGSYEQYF TGTGCCAGCAGCTCCACGGGAGCGGGGGGTTTTGGGTCCTACGAGCAGTACTTC
- TRBJ2-7 TRBV25-1 13 - CASGERIMAEQYF TGTGCCAGCGGGGAACGTATAATGGCCGAGCAGTACTTC
few TRBJ1-5 TRBV7-2 12 - CASSTPPSPQHF TGTGCCAGCAGCACACCCCCAAGCCCCCAGCATTTT
- TRBJ2-5 TRBV4-2 11 - CASSQKETQYF TGTGCCAGCAGCCAAAAAGAGACCCAGTACTTC
- TRBJ2-1 TRBV18 12 - CASSIIGDEQFF TGTGCCAGCTCAATAATCGGTGATGAGCAGTTCTTC
- TRBJ1-2 TRBV7-2 16 - CASSADRRRMNYGYTF TGTGCCAGCAGCGCGGACAGACGCAGGATGAACTATGGCTACACCTTC
- TRBJ2-2 TRBV2 16 TRBD2 CASRHTSGRNTGELFF TGTGCCAGCAGACATACTAGCGGGAGAAACACCGGGGAGCTGTTTTTT
- TRBJ2-6 TRBV19 15 TRBD2 CASSMGGKVANVLTF TGTGCCAGTAGTATGGGGGGGAAAGTGGCCAACGTCCTGACTTTC
- TRBJ2-2 TRBV7-9 16 TRBD1 CASSLGQGTNTGELFF TGTGCCAGCAGCTTGGGACAGGGAACGAACACCGGGGAGCTGTTTTTT
many TRBJ2-3 TRBV7-9 16 TRBD1 CASSTRQGEVTDTQYF TGTGCCAGCAGCACCCGACAGGGGGAAGTCACAGATACGCAGTATTTT
- TRBJ2-5 TRBV7-2 16 - CASSTVSGVAVVTQYF TGTGCCAGCAGCACCGTCTCGGGGGTAGCGGTAGTAACCCAGTACTTC
- TRBJ2-1 TRBV7-2 16 - CASSTRRGVISDEQFF TGTGCCAGCAGTACCCGCCGAGGAGTAATTAGTGATGAGCAGTTCTTC
- TRBJ2-3 TRBV9 13 - CASSLAPTDTQYF TGTGCCAGCAGCTTGGCTCCCACAGATACGCAGTATTTT
- TRBJ2-5 TRBV18 17 - CASSPFGQTRDQETQYF TGTGCCAGCTCACCGTTCGGACAGACGAGAGACCAAGAGACCCAGTACTTC
- TRBJ2-7 TRBV6-5 12 TRBD2 CASTSGSPRQYF TGTGCCAGCACTAGCGGGAGCCCGCGGCAGTACTTC
- TRBJ2-7 TRBV6-1 15 TRBD1 CASSIGTGSSYEQYF TGTGCCAGCAGTATCGGGACAGGGAGCTCCTACGAGCAGTACTTC
once TRBJ2-1 TRBV27 15 - CASSSYITEGREQFF TGTGCCAGCAGTTCTTACATAACCGAAGGGCGGGAGCAGTTCTTC
- TRBJ2-7 TRBV6-5 15 TRBD1 CASSSGQVASYEQYF TGTGCCAGCAGTTCGGGACAGGTAGCCTCCTACGAGCAGTACTTC
- TRBJ1-3 TRBV28 15 - CASSLRGEAGNTIYF TGTGCCAGCAGTTTACGGGGGGAGGCTGGAAACACCATATATTTT